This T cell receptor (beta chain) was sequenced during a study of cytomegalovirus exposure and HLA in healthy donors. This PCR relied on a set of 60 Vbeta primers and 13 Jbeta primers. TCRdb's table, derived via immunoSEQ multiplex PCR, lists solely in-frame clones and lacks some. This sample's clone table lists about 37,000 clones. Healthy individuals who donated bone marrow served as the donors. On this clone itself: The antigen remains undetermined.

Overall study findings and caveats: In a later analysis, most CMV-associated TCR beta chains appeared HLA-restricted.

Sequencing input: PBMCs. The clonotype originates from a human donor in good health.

The DNA of the CDR3 is TGTGCCAGCAGCTCGAGGACTAGCGGGGGGGCCATCCATGAGCAGTTCTTC. It codes for CASSSRTSGGAIHEQFF. The chain recombines TRBV11-2 with TRBJ2-1; TRBD2 agrees at 15 bases. Trimming cost V 4 bases and J 8 bases; bases outside gene matches: 9. CDR1 is SGHAT and CDR2 is FQNNGV in the germline V gene. The CDR3 covers 17 residues.